At least ten counts were recorded for the clone carrying this T cell receptor (beta chain). Its antigen remains unidentified. Healthy controls consisted of blood bank volunteers in Maryland, USA. Unsorted libraries used 2 million PBMCs kept at -80 degrees C. Template-switch 5'RACE cDNA synthesis added a 10-nucleotide unique molecular identifier. MiXCR was run by TCRdb on the 5' RACE reads, yielding one entry per CDR3 protein. The table has about 53,000 distinct CDR3 sequences, 16% seen once. This entry comes from a study of neurological immune-mediated disorders. General observations from the study: TCR-beta repertoires seemed private in all groups, with no expanded CDR3 amino acid sequences shared.

Germline loops: CDR1 LGHDT, CDR2 YNNKEL (reference sequence). There are 15 residues in the CDR3. Trimming pared 4 bases from V and 4 bases from J, leaving 16 bases between. This chain connects TRBV3-1 to TRBJ2-5, with a tentative D call TRBD1 (5 bases). The receptor was isolated from a man in his 60s in good health. The material sequenced was PBMCs. The CDR3 nucleotides read TGTGCCAGCAGCCCCCTAACCAGGGTCGGAGAGACCCAGTACTTC. Residues: CASSPLTRVGETQYF.